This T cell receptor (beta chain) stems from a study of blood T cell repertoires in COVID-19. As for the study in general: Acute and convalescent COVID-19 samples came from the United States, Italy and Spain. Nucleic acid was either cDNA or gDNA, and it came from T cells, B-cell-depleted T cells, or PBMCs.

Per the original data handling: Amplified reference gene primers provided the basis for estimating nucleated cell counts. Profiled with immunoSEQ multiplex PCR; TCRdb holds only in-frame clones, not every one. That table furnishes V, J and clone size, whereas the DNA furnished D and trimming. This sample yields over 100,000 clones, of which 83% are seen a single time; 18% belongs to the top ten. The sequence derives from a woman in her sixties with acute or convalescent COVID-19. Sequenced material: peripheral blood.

CDR3 nucleotides: TGTGCCAGCAGTGACCTCGCGGCGATTGGCACTGAAGCTTTCTTT. Protein sequence: CASSDLAAIGTEAFF. The rearrangement links TRBV25-1 to TRBJ1-1; D is unclear. Germline CDR1 reads MGHDK; CDR2 reads SYGVNS. This CDR3 contains 15 residues. V was clipped by 3 bases and J by 4 bases, with 15 bases between them.